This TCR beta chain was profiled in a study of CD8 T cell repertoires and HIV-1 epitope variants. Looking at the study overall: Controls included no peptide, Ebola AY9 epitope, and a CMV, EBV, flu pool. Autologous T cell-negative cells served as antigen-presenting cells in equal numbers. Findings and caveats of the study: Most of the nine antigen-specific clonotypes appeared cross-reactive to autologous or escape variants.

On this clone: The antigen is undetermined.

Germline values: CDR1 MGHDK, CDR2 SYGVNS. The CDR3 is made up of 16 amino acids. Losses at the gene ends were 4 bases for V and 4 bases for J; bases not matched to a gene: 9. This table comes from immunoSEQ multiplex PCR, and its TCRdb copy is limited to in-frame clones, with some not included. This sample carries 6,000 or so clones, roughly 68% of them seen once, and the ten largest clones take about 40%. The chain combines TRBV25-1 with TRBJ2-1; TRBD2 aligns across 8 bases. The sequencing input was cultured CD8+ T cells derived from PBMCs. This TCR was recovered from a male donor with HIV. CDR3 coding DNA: TGTGCCAGCAGTGGAGTACTAGCGGAGACATACAATGAGCAGTTCTTC. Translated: CASSGVLAETYNEQFF.